This section outlines one TCR beta chain sequence together with its context. Exposure to brentuximab vedotin varied, and each patient had relapsed following autologous stem cell transplantation. The data derive from a study of PD-1 blockade in classical Hodgkin lymphoma. The assay was immunoSEQ multiplex PCR, and TCRdb's table has in-frame clones only and misses some. The sample carries 50,000 to 65,000 clones, more than 85% recorded once. Deletions cut 4 bases from V and 5 bases from J, with 14 bases between. This CDR3 is 14 amino acids long. From germline, CDR1 is SGHRS and CDR2 YFSETQ. The source material was peripheral blood mononuclear cells (PBMCs), sampled before the second cycle of nivolumab. The rearrangement links TRBV5-1 to TRBJ2-3, with a tentative D call TRBD1 (8 bases). The clonotype originates from a human donor with classical Hodgkin lymphoma. DNA of the CDR3: TGCGCCAGCAGCCTAAACAGGGGGGGAGATACGCAGTATTTT. Translation: CASSLNRGGDTQYF.